A single sample gave rise to the 3 T cell receptor beta chains below, sequenced in a study of T cells in Graves' hyperthyroidism and ophthalmopathy. Researchers took RNA transcripts and amplified the TCR beta CDR3 regions from them. TCR CDR3 regions were first amplified by RT-PCR with HTBI primers. TCRdb independently ran MiXCR on the multiplex PCR reads; one entry per CDR3 protein. The sample records about 610,000 distinct CDR3 sequences, roughly 14% being singletons. Sequencing used blood. These TCRs come from a woman aged 35 to 49 with Graves' ophthalmopathy.

This clonotype was seen ten or more times. The CDR3 coding sequence is TGTGCCAGCAGCTTAGGGGGGGGCTGGAAGACCCAGTACTTC. It is translated as CASSLGGGWKTQYF. The chain links TRBV7-8 to TRBJ2-5, with TRBD2 as a possible D gene (7 bases). V was cut by 1 base and J by 6 bases, with 12 bases left in between. This CDR3 has 14 residues. The germline gives CDR1 SGHVS, CDR2 FQNEAQ.

In this sample, this clonotype turned up many times. J is TRBJ2-7 and V is TRBV7-8, with D perhaps TRBD1 (6 bases). The CDR3 totals 16 residues. V was pared by 5 bases and J by 0 bases, with 17 bases between. Germline CDR1 is SGHVS and CDR2 is FQNEAQ. The CDR3 loop reads CASSRGRDTRSYEQYF. The CDR3 region has the DNA TGTGCCAGCAGCCGAGGCCGGGACACTCGCTCCTACGAGCAGTACTTC.

The table lists this clonotype with many counts. CDR3 loop: CASSWDRGNYEQYF. CDR3 bases: TGTGCCAGCAGTTGGGACAGGGGGAACTACGAGCAGTACTTC. The chain links TRBV6-5 to TRBJ2-7; 11 bases agree with TRBD1. Losses at the gene ends were 4 bases for V and 3 bases for J; bases not matched to a gene: 2. This CDR3 region has 14 residues. From germline, CDR1 is MNHEY and CDR2 SVGAGI.